The present T cell receptor beta chain was sequenced within a study of control samples from healthy donors and cancer patients. The CDR3 contains 16 residues. J lost 4 bases, V lost 4 bases, and 8 bases had no gene match. Germline assignment: CDR1 LGHDT and CDR2 YNNKEL (reference sequence). The protocol was immunoSEQ multiplex PCR, while the TCRdb copy is restricted to in-frame clones and leaves out a portion. The table shows about 160,000 clones, with 96% occurring only once. The sequenced sample was blood. The chain has TRBV3-1 (or the pseudogene TRBV3-2) and TRBJ1-3; 9 bases align to TRBD1. The clonotype comes from a young woman in good health. CDR3 in DNA: TGTGCCAGCAGCCTCCGGGACAGGGTTGGCGGAAACACCATATATTTT. Translated, it gives CASSLRDRVGGNTIYF.